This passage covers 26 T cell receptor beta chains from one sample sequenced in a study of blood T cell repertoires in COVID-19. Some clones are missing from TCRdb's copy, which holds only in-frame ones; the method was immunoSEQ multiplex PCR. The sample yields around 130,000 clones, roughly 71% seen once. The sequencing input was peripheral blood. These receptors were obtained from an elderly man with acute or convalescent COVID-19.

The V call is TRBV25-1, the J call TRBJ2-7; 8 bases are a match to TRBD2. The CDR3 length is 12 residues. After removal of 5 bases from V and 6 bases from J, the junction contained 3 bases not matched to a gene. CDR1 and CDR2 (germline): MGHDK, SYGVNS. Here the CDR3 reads CASSPGGVEQYF. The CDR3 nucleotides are TGTGCCAGCAGTCCGGGGGGGGTCGAGCAGTACTTC.

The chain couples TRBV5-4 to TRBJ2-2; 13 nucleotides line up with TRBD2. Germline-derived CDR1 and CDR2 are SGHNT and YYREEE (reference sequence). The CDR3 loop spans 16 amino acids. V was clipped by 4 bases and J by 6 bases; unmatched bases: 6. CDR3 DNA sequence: TGTGCCAGCAGCCCCGGACTAGCGGGGGTGTCCGGGGAGCTGTTTTTT. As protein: CASSPGLAGVSGELFF.

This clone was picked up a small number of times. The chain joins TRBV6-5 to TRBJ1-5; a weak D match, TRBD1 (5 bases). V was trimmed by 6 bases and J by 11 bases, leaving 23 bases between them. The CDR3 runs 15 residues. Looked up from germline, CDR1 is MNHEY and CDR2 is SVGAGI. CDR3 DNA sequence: TGTGCCAGCAGGCCACGTCAGGGCGTATCAGGGTCCCAGCATTTT. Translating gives CASRPRQGVSGSQHF.

The CDR3 sequence is CASSLTGGDNSPLHF. The DNA of the CDR3 is TGTGCCAGCAGTTTAACAGGGGGTGATAATTCACCCCTCCACTTT. The V call is TRBV6-5, the J call TRBJ1-6, with 8 bases that match TRBD1. V lost 4 bases, J lost 5 bases, and 4 bases stayed unmatched. The CDR3 is 15 amino acids. The germline V gene encodes CDR1 MNHEY and CDR2 SVGAGI.

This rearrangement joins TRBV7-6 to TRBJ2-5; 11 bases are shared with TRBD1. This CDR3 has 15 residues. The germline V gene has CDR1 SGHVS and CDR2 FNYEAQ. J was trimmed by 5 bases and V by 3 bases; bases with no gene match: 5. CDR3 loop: CASSLDRGRGETQYF. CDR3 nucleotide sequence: TGTGCCAGCAGCTTGGACAGGGGGCGAGGCGAGACCCAGTACTTC.

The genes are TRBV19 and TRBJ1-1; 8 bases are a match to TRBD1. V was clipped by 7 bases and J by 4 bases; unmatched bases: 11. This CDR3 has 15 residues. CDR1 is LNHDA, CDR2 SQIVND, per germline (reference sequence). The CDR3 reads CASNLPPGGGTEAFF. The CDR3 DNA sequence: TGTGCCAGTAACCTTCCCCCAGGGGGCGGCACTGAAGCTTTCTTT. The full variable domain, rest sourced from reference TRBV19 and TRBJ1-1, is DGGITQSPKYLFRKEGQNVTLSCEQNLNHDAMYWYRQDPGQGLRLIYYSQIVNDFQKGDIAEGYSVSREKKESFPLTVTSAQKNPTAFYLCASNLPPGGGTEAFFGQGTRLTVV.

The CDR3 nucleotides are TGCGCCAGCAGCTTGGGGACAGGGGCGACGAACACCGGGGAGCTGTTTTTT. It encodes CASSLGTGATNTGELFF. V and J are TRBV5-1 and TRBJ2-2, with 9 positions matching TRBD1. CDR1 and CDR2 from the germline V gene are SGHRS and YFSETQ. This CDR3 has 17 residues. J gave up 0 bases and V 0 bases, and 3 bases lay outside the gene matches.

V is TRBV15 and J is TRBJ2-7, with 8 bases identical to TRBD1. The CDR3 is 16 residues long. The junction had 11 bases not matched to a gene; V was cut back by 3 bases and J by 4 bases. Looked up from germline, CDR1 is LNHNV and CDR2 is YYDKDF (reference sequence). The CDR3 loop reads CATSSDREGQAYEQYF. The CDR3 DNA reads TGTGCCACCAGCAGTGACCGTGAGGGACAGGCATACGAGCAGTACTTC.

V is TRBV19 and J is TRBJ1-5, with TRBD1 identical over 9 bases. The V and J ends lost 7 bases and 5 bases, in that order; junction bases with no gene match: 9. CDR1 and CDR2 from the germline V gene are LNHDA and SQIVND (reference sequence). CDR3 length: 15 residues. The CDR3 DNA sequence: TGTGCCAGTACCGATCAGGGACAGGGCCATCAGCCCCAGCATTTT. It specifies CASTDQGQGHQPQHF.

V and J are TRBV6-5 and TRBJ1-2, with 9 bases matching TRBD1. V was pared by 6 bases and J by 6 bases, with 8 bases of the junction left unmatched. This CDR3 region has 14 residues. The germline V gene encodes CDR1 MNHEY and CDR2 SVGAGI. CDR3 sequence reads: CASRLTGGRDGYTF. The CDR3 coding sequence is TGTGCCAGCAGATTGACAGGGGGGCGCGATGGCTACACCTTC.

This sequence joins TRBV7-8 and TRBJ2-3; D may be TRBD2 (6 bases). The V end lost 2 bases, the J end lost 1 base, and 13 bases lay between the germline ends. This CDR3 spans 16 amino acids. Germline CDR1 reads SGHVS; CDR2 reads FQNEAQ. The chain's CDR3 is CASSLLSPGGTDTQYF. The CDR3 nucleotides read TGTGCCAGCAGCTTACTTAGTCCGGGGGGCACAGATACGCAGTATTTT.

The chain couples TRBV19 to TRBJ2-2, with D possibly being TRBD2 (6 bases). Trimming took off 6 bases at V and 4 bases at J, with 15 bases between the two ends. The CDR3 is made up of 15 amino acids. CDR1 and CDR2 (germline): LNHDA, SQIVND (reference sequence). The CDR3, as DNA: TGTGCCAGTAGACTGGAGGGATTAGGCACCGGGGAGCTGTTTTTT. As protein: CASRLEGLGTGELFF. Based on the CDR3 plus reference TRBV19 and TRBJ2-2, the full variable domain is DGGITQSPKYLFRKEGQNVTLSCEQNLNHDAMYWYRQDPGQGLRLIYYSQIVNDFQKGDIAEGYSVSREKKESFPLTVTSAQKNPTAFYLCASRLEGLGTGELFFGEGSRLTVL.

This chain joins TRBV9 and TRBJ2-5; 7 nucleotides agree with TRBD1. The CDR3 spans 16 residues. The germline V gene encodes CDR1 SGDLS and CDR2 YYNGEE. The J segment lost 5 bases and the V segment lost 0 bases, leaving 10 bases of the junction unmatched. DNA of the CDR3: TGTGCCAGCAGCGTAGCTGCTAGGCGACAGGGTGAGACCCAGTACTTC. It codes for CASSVAARRQGETQYF.

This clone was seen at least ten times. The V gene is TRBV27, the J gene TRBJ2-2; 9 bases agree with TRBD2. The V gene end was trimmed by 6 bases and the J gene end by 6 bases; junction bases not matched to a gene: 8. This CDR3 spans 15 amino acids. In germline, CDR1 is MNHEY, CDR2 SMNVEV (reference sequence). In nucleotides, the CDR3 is TGTGCCAGCAGGTTAGCGGGGGATTTCGCCGGGGAGCTGTTTTTT. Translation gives CASRLAGDFAGELFF.

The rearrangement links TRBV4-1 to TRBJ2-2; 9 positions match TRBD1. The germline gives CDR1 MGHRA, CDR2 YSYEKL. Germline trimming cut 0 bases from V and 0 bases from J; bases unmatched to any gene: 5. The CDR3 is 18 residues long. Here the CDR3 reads CASSQERGQGPNTGELFF. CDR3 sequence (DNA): TGCGCCAGCAGCCAAGAACGGGGACAGGGACCGAACACCGGGGAGCTGTTTTTT.

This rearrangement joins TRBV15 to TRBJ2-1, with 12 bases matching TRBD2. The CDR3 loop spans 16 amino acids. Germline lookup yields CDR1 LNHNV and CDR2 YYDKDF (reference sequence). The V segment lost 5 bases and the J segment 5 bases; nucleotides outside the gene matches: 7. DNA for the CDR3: TGTGCCACCAGCGTAAGTGGACTAGCGGGGAACAATGAGCAGTTCTTC. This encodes CATSVSGLAGNNEQFF.

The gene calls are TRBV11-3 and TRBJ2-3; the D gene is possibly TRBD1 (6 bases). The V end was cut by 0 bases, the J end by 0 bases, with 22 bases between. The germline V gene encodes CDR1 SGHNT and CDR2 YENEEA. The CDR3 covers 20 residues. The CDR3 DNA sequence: TGTGCCAGCAGCTTAGACAGGGGAAGACTCGGCCCCCCTAGCACAGATACGCAGTATTTT. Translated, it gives CASSLDRGRLGPPSTDTQYF.

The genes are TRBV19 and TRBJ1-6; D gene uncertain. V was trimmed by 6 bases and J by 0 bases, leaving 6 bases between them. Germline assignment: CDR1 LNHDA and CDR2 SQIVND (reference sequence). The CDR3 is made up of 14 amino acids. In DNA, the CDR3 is TGTGCCAGTAGGTCTAGCTCCTATAATTCACCCCTCCACTTT. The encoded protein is CASRSSSYNSPLHF.

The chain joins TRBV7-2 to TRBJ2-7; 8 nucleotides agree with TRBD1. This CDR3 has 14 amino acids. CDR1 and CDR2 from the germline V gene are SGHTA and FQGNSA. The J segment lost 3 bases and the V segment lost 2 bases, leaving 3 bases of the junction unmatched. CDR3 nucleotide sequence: TGTGCCAGCAGCTTAAGGGACAGGCTCTACGAGCAGTACTTC. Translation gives CASSLRDRLYEQYF. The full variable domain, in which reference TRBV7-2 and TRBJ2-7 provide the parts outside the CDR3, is GAGVSQSPSNKVTEKGKDVELRCDPISGHTALYWYRQSLGQGLEFLIYFQGNSAPDKSGLPSDRFSAERTGGSVSTLTIQRTQQEDSAVYLCASSLRDRLYEQYFGPGTRLTVT.

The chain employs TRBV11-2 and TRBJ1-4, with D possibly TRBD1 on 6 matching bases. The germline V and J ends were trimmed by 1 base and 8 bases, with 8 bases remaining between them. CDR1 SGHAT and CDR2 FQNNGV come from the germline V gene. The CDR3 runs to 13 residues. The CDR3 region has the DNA TGTGCCAGCAGCTTAGTTGGGGGCGAAAAACTGTTTTTT. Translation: CASSLVGGEKLFF.

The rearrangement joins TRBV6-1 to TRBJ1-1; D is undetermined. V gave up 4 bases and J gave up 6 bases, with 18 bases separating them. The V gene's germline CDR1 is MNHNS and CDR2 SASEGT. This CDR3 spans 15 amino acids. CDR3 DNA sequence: TGTGCCAGCAGTGCCCCGGGGAGGGTTGGGGCTGAAGCTTTCTTT. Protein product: CASSAPGRVGAEAFF.

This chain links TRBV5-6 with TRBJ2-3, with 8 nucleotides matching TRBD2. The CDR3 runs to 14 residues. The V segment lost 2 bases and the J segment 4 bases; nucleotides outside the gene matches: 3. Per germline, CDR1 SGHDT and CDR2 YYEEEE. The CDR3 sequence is CASSFVGGADTQYF. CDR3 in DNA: TGTGCCAGCAGCTTCGTCGGGGGGGCAGATACGCAGTATTTT. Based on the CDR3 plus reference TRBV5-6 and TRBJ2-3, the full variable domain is DAGVTQSPTHLIKTRGQQVTLRCSPKSGHDTVSWYQQALGQGPQFIFQYYEEEERQRGNFPDRFSGHQFPNYSSELNVNALLLGDSALYLCASSFVGGADTQYFGPGTRLTVL.

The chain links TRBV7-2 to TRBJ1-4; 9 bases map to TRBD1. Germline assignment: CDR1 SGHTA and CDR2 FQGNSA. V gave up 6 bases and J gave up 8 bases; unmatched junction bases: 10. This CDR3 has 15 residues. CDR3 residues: CASSSWGQGGEKLFF. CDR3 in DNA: TGTGCCAGCAGTTCCTGGGGACAGGGTGGAGAAAAACTGTTTTTT.

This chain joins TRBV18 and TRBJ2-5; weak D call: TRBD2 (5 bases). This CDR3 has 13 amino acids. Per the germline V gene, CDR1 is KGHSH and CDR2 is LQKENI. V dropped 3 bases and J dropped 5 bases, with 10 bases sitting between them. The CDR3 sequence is CASSPPGLETQYF. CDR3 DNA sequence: TGTGCCAGCTCACCGCCGGGGTTGGAGACCCAGTACTTC.

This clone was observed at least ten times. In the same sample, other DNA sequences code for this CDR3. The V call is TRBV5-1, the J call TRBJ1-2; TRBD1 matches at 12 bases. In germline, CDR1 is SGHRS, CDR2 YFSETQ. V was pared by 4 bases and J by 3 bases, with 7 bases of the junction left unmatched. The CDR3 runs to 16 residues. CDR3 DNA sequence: TGCGCCAGCAGCCCGAGCGGGACAGGGGGCGACTATGGCTACACCTTC. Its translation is CASSPSGTGGDYGYTF.

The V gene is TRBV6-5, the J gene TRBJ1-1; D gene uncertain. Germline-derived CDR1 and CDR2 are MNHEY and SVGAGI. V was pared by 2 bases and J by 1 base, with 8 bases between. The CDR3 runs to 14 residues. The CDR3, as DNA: TGTGCCAGCAGTTACCAACCCAGGAACACTGAAGCTTTCTTT. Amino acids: CASSYQPRNTEAFF.